The 16 T cell receptor beta chains reported below all come from one sample, sequenced in a study of metastatic and nonmetastatic thyroid tumors. MiXCR re-clonotyped the PCR reads for TCRdb. This table has some 29,000 clones, roughly 3.5% appearing once. The entire patient cohort was treatment-naive prior to thyroid surgery. The sequencing input was blood. These receptors were taken from a male donor with papillary thyroid cancer or a benign thyroid nodule (not recorded which). Some clones in this sample may be carry-over from other donors' samples.

This clone turned up a few times. The chain joins TRBV20-1 to TRBJ2-3; D is uncertain. CDR1 is DFQATT, CDR2 SNEGSKA, per germline (reference sequence). This CDR3 contains 15 residues. V gave up 3 bases and J gave up 0 bases, with 13 bases separating them. This CDR3 is CSARDRRASTDTQYF. The CDR3 region has the DNA TGCAGTGCTAGGGACCGACGGGCGAGCACAGATACGCAGTATTTT.

Worth noting for this clone: At one end, the junction sequence differs from germline, possibly due to a read error. J is TRBJ1-6 and V is TRBV10-3; no reliable D call. Germline V gene lookup returns CDR1 ENHRY and CDR2 SYGVKD. There are 15 residues in the CDR3. CDR3 DNA: TGTGCCACAGCGGGAGCCCCCGGAGGTAATTCACCCCTCCAATTT. Its translation: CATAGAPGGNSPLQF.

There are a few counts of this clone. V and J are TRBV6-2 or TRBV6-3 and TRBJ2-1, with 8 bases that match TRBD1. Per the germline V gene, CDR1 is MNHEY and CDR2 is SVGEGT. The ends lost 5 bases at V and 7 bases at J; junction bases unmatched: 10. The CDR3 contains 15 residues. CDR3 in amino acids: CASSKLGRGLNEQFF. CDR3 nucleotides: TGTGCCAGCAGTAAGTTGGGCAGGGGGCTAAATGAGCAGTTCTTC.

The V and J genes are TRBV12-3 or TRBV12-4 and TRBJ2-1; D perhaps matches TRBD2 (6 bases). This CDR3 region has 17 residues. Trimming pared 3 bases from V and 8 bases from J, leaving 23 bases between. In DNA form, the CDR3 reads TGTGCCAGCAGTTTGGTCGGACTACGATCCCCCCGGGATGAGCAGTTCTTC. Translation gives CASSLVGLRSPRDEQFF.

This clone was observed many times. The chain links TRBV19 to TRBJ2-5; D is perhaps TRBD2 (5 bases). Per germline, CDR1 LNHDA and CDR2 SQIVND (reference sequence). V was cut by 6 bases and J by 5 bases, with 19 bases left in between. The CDR3 spans 15 residues. Here the CDR3 DNA reads TGTGCCAGTAGGCCTGACATTGGGAGCCACGAGACCCAGTACTTC. Translated: CASRPDIGSHETQYF.

Ten or more counts support this clone. The chain is built from TRBV19 and TRBJ2-3; TRBD1 or TRBD2 may be the D gene (5 bases each). Germline V gives CDR1 LNHDA, CDR2 SQIVND (reference sequence). Trimming removed 3 bases from V and 5 bases from J, with 12 bases in between. The CDR3 extends over 14 amino acids. CDR3 region: CASSMLGTQDTQYF. The CDR3 nucleotides are TGTGCCAGTAGTATGCTGGGGACGCAAGATACGCAGTATTTT.

The rearrangement links TRBV6-1 to TRBJ2-3, with unresolved D. The CDR3 length is 13 residues. V lost 10 bases to trimming and J lost 3 bases, with 14 bases between them. Per the germline V gene, CDR1 is MNHNS and CDR2 is SASEGT. CDR3 nucleotides: TGTGCCACCATGTCTCTGTCGACAGATACGCAGTATTTT. It encodes CATMSLSTDTQYF.

By sample share, this clone is medium-sized. The gene calls are TRBV28 and TRBJ2-2; D unclear. Trimming removed 1 base at V and 7 bases at J, with 4 bases between. The CDR3 loop spans 12 amino acids. The germline gives CDR1 MDHEN, CDR2 SYDVKM. The CDR3 DNA sequence: TGTGCCAGCAGTTTATTAGGCGGGGAGCTGTTTTTT. Translation: CASSLLGGELFF. The entire variable domain, with the rest obtained from reference TRBV28 and TRBJ2-2, is as follows: DVKVTQSSRYLVKRTGEKVFLECVQDMDHENMFWYRQDPGLGLRLIYFSYDVKMKEKGDIPEGYSVSREKKERFSLILESASTNQTSMYLCASSLLGGELFFGEGSRLTVL.

This clone has a handful of counts. One end of the junction fails to match germline, which may point to a read error. This chain links TRBV10-2 with TRBJ2-6, with D possibly matching TRBD1 (6 bases). The CDR3 spans 16 residues. CDR1 WSHSY and CDR2 SAAADI come from the germline V gene. For the CDR3, the DNA is TGCGCCAGCAGTGAGTCCCGAGCGTCTGGGGACAACGCCCTGACTTTC. Amino acid sequence: CASSESRASGDNALTF.

The chain combines TRBV11-3 with TRBJ1-4, with D perhaps matching TRBD1 (6 bases). V was clipped by 4 bases and J by 3 bases, with 15 bases between them. CDR3 length equals 16 residues. CDR1 is SGHNT and CDR2 is YENEEA in the germline V gene. The CDR3 here is CASSYRRAGANEKLFF. CDR3 coding DNA: TGTGCCAGCAGCTACCGACGGGCAGGGGCTAATGAAAAACTGTTTTTT. The full variable domain, rest sourced from reference TRBV11-3 and TRBJ1-4, is EAGVVQSPRYKIIEKKQPVAFWCNPISGHNTLYWYLQNLGQGPELLIRYENEEAVDDSQLPKDRFSAERLKGVDSTLKIQPAELGDSAVYLCASSYRRAGANEKLFFGSGTQLSVL.

The rearrangement joins TRBV30 to TRBJ2-7; 7 bases are a match to TRBD2. The CDR3 loop spans 14 amino acids. V gave up 2 bases and J gave up 1 base; unmatched junction bases: 5. Looked up from germline, CDR1 is GTSNPN and CDR2 is SVGIG (reference sequence). CDR3 loop: CAWSSTGRSYEQYF. The CDR3 DNA is TGTGCCTGGAGTTCCACCGGGAGGTCCTACGAGCAGTACTTC.

The table lists this clone with many counts. This rearrangement joins TRBV6-1 to TRBJ2-1; weak D call: TRBD1 (5 bases). The V gene's germline CDR1 is MNHNS and CDR2 SASEGT. The CDR3 is 13 amino acids. The ends were cut back, 5 bases at V and 7 bases at J, with 12 bases in the middle. CDR3 nucleotides: TGTGCCAGCAGTTACCTTGACAGAAATGAGCAGTTCTTC. Its protein is CASSYLDRNEQFF.

This clone has only a few counts. At one end the junction does not follow the germline gene, possibly because of a read error. The genes are TRBV9 and TRBJ2-7; 10 nucleotides match TRBD1. This CDR3 contains 14 residues. Per the germline V gene, CDR1 is SGDLS and CDR2 is YYNGEE. The CDR3, as DNA: TGTGCCAGCAGAGCGGGACAGGGGCTTGGCGAGAAGTACTTC. It yields the protein CASRAGQGLGEKYF.

This clone has at least ten counts. This chain connects TRBV2 to TRBJ1-1, with TRBD1 identical over 7 bases. Germline values: CDR1 SNHLY, CDR2 FYNNEI. V lost 7 bases to trimming and J lost 5 bases; unmatched junction nucleotides: 7. The CDR3 covers 13 residues. The CDR3 bases are TGTGCCAGCAATAGGGACAGAGGGACTGAAGCTTTCTTT. Translation gives CASNRDRGTEAFF.

There are many counts of this clone. The CDR3 region is CATSNSPSGNEQFF. The CDR3 DNA follows: TGTGCCACGTCCAACTCCCCATCGGGCAATGAGCAGTTCTTC. V is TRBV5-6 and J is TRBJ2-1; D gene unclear. V was pared by 9 bases and J by 6 bases, with 19 bases between. The CDR3 contains 14 residues. Germline CDR1 reads SGHDT; CDR2 reads YYEEEE.

This clone was seen repeatedly, ten times or more. The rearrangement links TRBV7-8 to TRBJ2-1; TRBD2 aligns across 12 bases. The germline CDR1 and CDR2 sequences are SGHVS and FQNEAQ. The V segment lost 5 bases and the J segment 7 bases; nucleotides outside the gene matches: 6. The CDR3 is 15 amino acids. CDR3 in DNA: TGTGCCAGCAGCCTACTAGCGGGAGGTAGGAATGAGCAGTTCTTC. Translating gives CASSLLAGGRNEQFF.